The next 22 T cell receptor beta chains were all read from a single sample in a study of cytomegalovirus exposure and HLA in healthy donors (dated by TCRdb to 2016 to 2017). Receptor amplification or capture employed the immunoSEQ multiplex PCR assay. A mixture of 60 forward primers for TCR Vbeta segments and 13 reverse primers for TCR Jbeta segments was used in the multiplex PCR. TCRdb took over this immuneACCESS table, retaining in-frame rearrangements with V and J assigned. Such tables are incomplete; in checked studies, under half of the missing clones stem from an unresolved V gene, and the remainder is unexplained. Across this sample there are roughly 130,000 clones, with approximately 80% seen only once. The top ten clones comprise over 0.9% of the sample. Material for sequencing was PBMCs. The receptors shown here come from a human donor in good health.

Only a few counts were recorded for this clone. At one end the junction does not follow the germline gene, possibly because of a read error. The V and J genes are TRBV7-7 and TRBJ1-1; no firm D call. CDR1 is SSHAT and CDR2 is FNYEAQ in the germline V gene (reference sequence). This CDR3 is 14 amino acids long. The CDR3 DNA reads TGTGCTAGCAGCTTAGAATTGGGAGACGCTCCGGCTTTCTTT. It yields the protein CASSLELGDAPAFF. Filled out from reference TRBV7-7 and TRBJ1-1, the complete variable domain reads GAGVSQSPRYKVTKRGQDVTLRCDPISSHATLYWYQQALGQGPEFLTYFNYEAQPDKSGLPSDRFSAERPEGSISTLTIQRTEQRDSAMYRCASSLELGDAPAFFGQGTRLTVV.

V and J are TRBV9 and TRBJ2-7; 10 bases align to TRBD1. CDR1 and CDR2 (germline): SGDLS, YYNGEE. Trimming cost V 2 bases and J 6 bases; bases outside gene matches: 5. The CDR3 consists of 14 residues. CDR3 region: CASSVGGQGTEQYF. The CDR3 DNA reads as TGTGCCAGCAGCGTGGGGGGACAGGGGACCGAGCAGTACTTC. The full variable domain, with the rest looked up from reference TRBV9 and TRBJ2-7, is DSGVTQTPKHLITATGQRVTLRCSPRSGDLSVYWYQQSLDQGLQFLIQYYNGEERAKGNILERFSAQQFPDLHSELNLSSLELGDSALYFCASSVGGQGTEQYFGPGTRLTVT.

The count of this clone is one. CDR3 sequence (DNA): TGCGCCAGCAGCCAAGGGCTAGACGGGGAGCTGTTTTTT. Translation gives CASSQGLDGELFF. The chain recombines TRBV4-1 with TRBJ2-2; D is unclear. With 1 base removed from V and 7 bases from J, the gap between germline ends came to 7 bases. CDR3 size: 13 residues. Germline V gene lookup returns CDR1 MGHRA and CDR2 YSYEKL.

This chain uses TRBV10-3 with TRBJ1-2; 12 bases line up with TRBD1. Looked up from germline, CDR1 is ENHRY and CDR2 is SYGVKD. The V and J ends lost 7 bases and 6 bases, in that order; junction bases with no gene match: 6. The CDR3 consists of 14 residues. In nucleotides, the CDR3 is TGTGCCATCACGCCGGGACAGGGGGCGAATGGCTACACCTTC. This gives the protein CAITPGQGANGYTF.

The chain is built from TRBV6-1 and TRBJ2-5; 9 nucleotides line up with TRBD1. V lost 6 bases, J lost 2 bases, and 7 bases stayed unmatched. CDR1 MNHNS and CDR2 SASEGT come from the germline V gene. The CDR3 length is 15 residues. CDR3 nucleotides: TGTGCCAGCAGACCCGGGACAGGGACACAAGAGACCCAGTACTTC. This codes for CASRPGTGTQETQYF.

The gene calls are TRBV6-1 and TRBJ1-2; TRBD1 is a possible D gene (6 bases). Germline loops: CDR1 MNHNS, CDR2 SASEGT. The CDR3 runs to 15 residues. V shed 6 bases and J shed 0 bases, with 14 bases lying between them. CDR3 sequence: CASRRQDNSNYGYTF. CDR3 nucleotide sequence: TGTGCCAGCAGACGACAGGACAATTCTAACTATGGCTACACCTTC.

The V and J genes are TRBV6-6 and TRBJ1-4; 7 nucleotides match TRBD1. Germline CDR1 is MNHNY and CDR2 is SVGAGI (reference sequence). The CDR3 length is 12 residues. V gave up 6 bases and J gave up 7 bases; unmatched junction bases: 2. For the CDR3, the DNA is TGTGCCAGCAGGGGGACAGTTGAAAAACTGTTTTTT. Amino acids: CASRGTVEKLFF.

This rearrangement joins TRBV6-1 to TRBJ2-5, with 7 bases that match TRBD1. The DNA end lines up better with TRBJ2-7; the J call may be wrong. Looked up from germline, CDR1 is MNHNS and CDR2 is SASEGT. The CDR3 is 13 residues long. This CDR3 is CASSEQGVDEQYF. In nucleotides, the CDR3 is TGTGCCAGCAGTGAACAGGGGGTAGACGAGCAGTACTTC.

The chain carries TRBV5-8 and TRBJ1-5; 8 nucleotides agree with TRBD1. Germline V lookup: CDR1 SGHTS, CDR2 YDEGEE. The CDR3 is made up of 18 amino acids. The J segment lost 2 bases and the V segment lost 4 bases, leaving 14 bases of the junction unmatched. The CDR3 nucleotides read TGTGCCAGCAGCGCCAAGGACAGGGTTCGAATCGGCAATCAGCCCCAGCATTTT. Its translation: CASSAKDRVRIGNQPQHF.

V and J are TRBV18 and TRBJ2-1; D is possibly TRBD2 (5 bases). Germline V gene sequence: CDR1 KGHSH, CDR2 LQKENI. The CDR3 is made up of 12 amino acids. Trimming shortened V by 5 bases and J by 9 bases, and 11 bases separated the two germline ends. DNA of the CDR3: TGTGCCAGCTCATTACTAGTAGGTGAGCAGTTCTTC. This sequence encodes CASSLLVGEQFF.

The CDR3 bases are TGTGCCAGCAGCCCAGGGGCAGAGTACGAGCAGTACTTC. Its protein is CASSPGAEYEQYF. The J gene is TRBJ2-7, the V gene TRBV7-2; possible D gene TRBD1, 6 bases. Germline lookup yields CDR1 SGHTA and CDR2 FQGNSA. V was pared by 5 bases and J by 4 bases, with 12 bases between. This CDR3 spans 13 amino acids. The full variable domain, rest sourced from reference TRBV7-2 and TRBJ2-7, is GAGVSQSPSNKVTEKGKDVELRCDPISGHTALYWYRQSLGQGLEFLIYFQGNSAPDKSGLPSDRFSAERTGGSVSTLTIQRTQQEDSAVYLCASSPGAEYEQYFGPGTRLTVT.

This sequence joins TRBV7-9 and TRBJ1-2, with D possibly TRBD1 on 6 matching bases. CDR1 and CDR2 (germline): SEHNR, FQNEAQ (reference sequence). V lost 7 bases to trimming and J lost 7 bases, with 10 bases between them. CDR3 length: 11 residues. CDR3 region: CASTNRAGYTF. CDR3 DNA sequence: TGTGCCAGCACCAACAGGGCTGGCTACACCTTC.

The gene calls are TRBV6-1 and TRBJ1-2; 12 positions agree with TRBD1. Germline V gives CDR1 MNHNS, CDR2 SASEGT. This CDR3 contains 13 residues. The V and J ends lost 6 bases and 8 bases, in that order; junction bases with no gene match: 4. CDR3 protein: CASRGQGARGYTF. For the CDR3, the DNA is TGTGCCAGCAGGGGACAGGGGGCAAGAGGCTACACCTTC.

The gene calls are TRBV2 and TRBJ1-1; D is unclear. The CDR3 totals 13 residues. Trimming left V 5 bases short and J 5 bases short, with 12 bases between. Germline loops: CDR1 SNHLY, CDR2 FYNNEI. CDR3 coding DNA: TGTGCCAGCAGTAACGAGGGATGGACTGAAGCTTTCTTT. It yields the protein CASSNEGWTEAFF. Full variable domain (outside the CDR3, taken from reference TRBV2 and TRBJ1-1): EPEVTQTPSHQVTQMGQEVILRCVPISNHLYFYWYRQILGQKVEFLVSFYNNEISEKSEIFDDQFSVERPDGSNFTLKIRSTKLEDSAMYFCASSNEGWTEAFFGQGTRLTVV.

The rearrangement joins TRBV19 to TRBJ2-7; TRBD1 matches 8 bases. CDR3 length: 16 amino acids. V was clipped by 3 bases and J by 2 bases; unmatched bases: 9. Germline lookup yields CDR1 LNHDA and CDR2 SQIVND (reference sequence). CDR3 in amino acids: CASSISVGTGAYEQYF. The CDR3 coding sequence is TGTGCCAGTAGTATCTCTGTCGGGACAGGAGCCTACGAGCAGTACTTC. Full variable domain (missing parts from reference TRBV19 and TRBJ2-7): DGGITQSPKYLFRKEGQNVTLSCEQNLNHDAMYWYRQDPGQGLRLIYYSQIVNDFQKGDIAEGYSVSREKKESFPLTVTSAQKNPTAFYLCASSISVGTGAYEQYFGPGTRLTVT.

The gene calls are TRBV7-2 and TRBJ2-4; no definite D call. V was trimmed by 8 bases and J by 5 bases, leaving 13 bases between them. This CDR3 is 13 amino acids long. The V gene's germline CDR1 is SGHTA and CDR2 FQGNSA. In DNA, the CDR3 is TGTGCCAGCCAGGAACAGCTCGAAAACATTCAGTACTTC. Protein sequence: CASQEQLENIQYF.

The chain recombines TRBV2 with TRBJ2-5; 9 nucleotides line up with TRBD2. Germline V gene lookup returns CDR1 SNHLY and CDR2 FYNNEI. After removal of 3 bases from V and 4 bases from J, the junction contained 6 bases not matched to a gene. This CDR3 region has 15 residues. DNA of the CDR3: TGTGCCAGCAGTGACCGAGCGGGGGGAGGAGAGACCCAGTACTTC. It specifies CASSDRAGGGETQYF.

Remarks on this clone: At one of its ends the junction is not consistent with the germline gene, which may arise from a read error. Other DNA sequences in the same sample also yield this CDR3. This rearrangement joins TRBV15 to TRBJ1-1; 8 bases agree with TRBD1. This CDR3 contains 14 residues. The V gene's germline CDR1 is LNHNV and CDR2 YYDKDF (reference sequence). This CDR3 is CATSRDRTNTEAFF. CDR3 nucleotides: TGTGCTACCAGCAGGGACAGGACGAACACTGAAGCTTTCTTT.

The J gene is TRBJ2-4, the V gene TRBV15; perhaps TRBD1 as D (5 bases). The V and J ends lost 0 bases and 1 base respectively, with 16 bases between them. The CDR3 consists of 18 residues. CDR1 and CDR2 from the germline V gene are LNHNV and YYDKDF (reference sequence). In DNA form, the CDR3 reads TGTGCCACCAGCAGAGATCTAACGGCAGGGTCGGCCAAAAACATTCAGTACTTC. Translating it yields CATSRDLTAGSAKNIQYF.

The rearrangement links TRBV25-1 to TRBJ1-1; the D gene is possibly TRBD1 (5 bases). This CDR3 has 12 residues. V was clipped by 6 bases and J by 6 bases, with 11 bases between them. Germline CDR1 reads MGHDK; CDR2 reads SYGVNS. The CDR3 sequence is CASSYGGAEAFF. DNA for the CDR3: TGTGCCAGCAGCTACGGGGGGGCTGAAGCTTTCTTT.

The chain uses TRBV7-2 and TRBJ1-1; D is unresolved. The ends were cut back, 3 bases at V and 6 bases at J, with 14 bases in the middle. Germline loops: CDR1 SGHTA, CDR2 FQGNSA. There are 14 residues in the CDR3. For the CDR3, the DNA is TGTGCCAGCAGCTTTCAAAGCGGGGTCGCTGAAGCTTTCTTT. Protein sequence: CASSFQSGVAEAFF.

V is TRBV7-6 and J is TRBJ2-1; D ambiguous. Germline V gene data show CDR1 as SGHVS and CDR2 as FNYEAQ. Trimming removed 5 bases from V and 7 bases from J, with 18 bases in between. The CDR3 length is 15 residues. The CDR3 DNA is TGTGCCAGCAGCCACGGTCCCGCCGGGTTGAATGAGCAGTTCTTC. Translation: CASSHGPAGLNEQFF.